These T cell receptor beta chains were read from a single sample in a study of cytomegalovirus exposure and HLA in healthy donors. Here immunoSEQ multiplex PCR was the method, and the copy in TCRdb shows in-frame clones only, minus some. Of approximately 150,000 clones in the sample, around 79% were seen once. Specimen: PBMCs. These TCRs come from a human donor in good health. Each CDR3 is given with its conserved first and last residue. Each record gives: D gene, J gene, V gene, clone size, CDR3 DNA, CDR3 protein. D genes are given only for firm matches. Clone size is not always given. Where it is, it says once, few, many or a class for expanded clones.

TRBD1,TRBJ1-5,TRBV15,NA,TGTGCCACCACCATGGGACAGGGGGCCTATAGCAATCAGCCCCAGCATTTT,CATTMGQGAYSNQPQHF
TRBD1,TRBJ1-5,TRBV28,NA,TGTGCCAGCAGACAGGGGGCTTGGATCAGCAATCAGCCCCAGCATTTT,CASRQGAWISNQPQHF
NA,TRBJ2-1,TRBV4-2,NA,TGTGCCAGCAGCGACGGGCGGGGCTATGAGCAGTTCTTC,CASSDGRGYEQFF
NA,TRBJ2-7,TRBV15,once,TGTGCCACCAGCAGAGATCACAGCTACTCCTACGAGCAGTACTTC,CATSRDHSYSYEQYF
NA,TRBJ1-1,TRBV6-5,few,TGTGCCAGCAGTTACTTACAGGGGAACACTGAAGCTTTCTTT,CASSYLQGNTEAFF
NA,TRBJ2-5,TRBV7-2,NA,TGTGCCAGCAGCTCTCCTGGCAAGGAGACCCAGTACTTC,CASSSPGKETQYF
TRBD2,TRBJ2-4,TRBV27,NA,TGTGCCAGCACGGGAGGCGATCTAGCCAAAAACATTCAGTACTTC,CASTGGDLAKNIQYF
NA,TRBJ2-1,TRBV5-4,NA,TGTGCCAGCAGCTTACAGGGATCGGGGAATGAGCAGTTCTTC,CASSLQGSGNEQFF
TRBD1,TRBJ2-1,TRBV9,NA,TGTGCCAGCAGCGTGACAGGGACGGGATACAATGAGCAGTTCTTC,CASSVTGTGYNEQFF
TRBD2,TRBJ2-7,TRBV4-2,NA,TGTGCCAGCAGCCAAGTAGCGGGGGCGGGCGAGCAGTACTTC,CASSQVAGAGEQYF
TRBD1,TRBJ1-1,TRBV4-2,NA,TGTGCCAGCAGCCCACCGGGACAGCGAAACACTGAAGCTTTCTTT,CASSPPGQRNTEAFF
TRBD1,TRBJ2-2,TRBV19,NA,TGTGCCAGTAGTAAGGGCAGGGGGTCGACCGGGGAGCTGTTTTTT,CASSKGRGSTGELFF
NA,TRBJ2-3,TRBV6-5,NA,TGTGCCAGCAGGCACCGAAAGGACTCTGCAGATACGCAGTATTTT,CASRHRKDSADTQYF
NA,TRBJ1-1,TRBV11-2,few,TGTGCCAGCAGCGTATCCCAGGGGTACGACACTGAAGCTTTCTTT,CASSVSQGYDTEAFF
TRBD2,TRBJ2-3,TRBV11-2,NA,TGTGCCAGCAGCTTAGCCCCACCTAGACTAGCGGAAAGCACAGATACGCAGTATTTT,CASSLAPPRLAESTDTQYF
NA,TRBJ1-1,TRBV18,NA,TGTGCCAGCTCACAACTCAGGGGAAACACTGAAGCTTTCTTT,CASSQLRGNTEAFF
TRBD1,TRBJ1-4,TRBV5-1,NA,TGCGCCAGCAGAAGGGGACAGGGGACAAATGAAAAACTGTTTTTT,CASRRGQGTNEKLFF
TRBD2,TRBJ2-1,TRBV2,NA,TGTGCCAGCAGTGAAGCTCCACCGGGACTAGCGTGGGAGCAGTTCTTC,CASSEAPPGLAWEQFF
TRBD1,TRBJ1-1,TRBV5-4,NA,TGTGCCAGCAGCCCCAAAGGTGGCGGGACAGGGTTGGGGGCTGAAGCTTTCTTT,CASSPKGGGTGLGAEAFF
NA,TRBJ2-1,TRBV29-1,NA,TGCAGCGTTGTGACTGGGGAGAGCTACAATGAGCAGTTCTTC,CSVVTGESYNEQFF
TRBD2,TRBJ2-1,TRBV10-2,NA,TGCGCCAGCGAGGCGACTAGCGGGAGGCAGTACAATGAGCAGTTCTTC,CASEATSGRQYNEQFF
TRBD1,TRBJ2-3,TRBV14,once,TGTGCCAGCAGCCATCCCTTGACAGGGAAGGATACGCAGTATTTT,CASSHPLTGKDTQYF
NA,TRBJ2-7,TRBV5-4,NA,TGTGCCAGCAGCCCGGGACTGGTGTTAGGGGGCTGGTACGAGCAGTACTTC,CASSPGLVLGGWYEQYF
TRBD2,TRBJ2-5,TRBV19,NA,TGTGCCAGTCGGAGGACTAGCGGGGGCCGGGGAGAGACCCAGTACTTC,CASRRTSGGRGETQYF
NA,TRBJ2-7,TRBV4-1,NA,TGCGCCAGCAGCCAAGACGGCAACAGGGTACCGACCGAGCAGTACTTC,CASSQDGNRVPTEQYF
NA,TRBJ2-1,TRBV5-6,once,TGTGCCAGCAGCTCCGGGGGTCACTCCTACAATGAGCAGTTCTTC,CASSSGGHSYNEQFF
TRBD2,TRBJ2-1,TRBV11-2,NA,TGTGCCAGCAGCTTAGGACTAGCGGGAGGCAATGAGCAGTTCTTC,CASSLGLAGGNEQFF
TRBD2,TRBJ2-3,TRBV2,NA,TGTGCCAGCAGTCGCGGGAGGGCCAGCGATACGCAGTATTTT,CASSRGRASDTQYF
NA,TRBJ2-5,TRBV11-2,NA,TGTGCCAGCAGCGCTGGGGGCGGGGAGACCCAGTACTTC,CASSAGGGETQYF
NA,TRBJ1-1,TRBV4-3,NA,TGCGCCAGCAGCCAACGGGGAGGAACTGAAGCTTTCTTT,CASSQRGGTEAFF
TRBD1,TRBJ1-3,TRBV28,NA,TGTGCCAGCGAACAGGGGCGAAGAAACACCATATATTTT,CASEQGRRNTIYF
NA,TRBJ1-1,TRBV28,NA,TGTGCCAGCACAGTAAGGGGTATAGCGAACACTGAAGCTTTCTTT,CASTVRGIANTEAFF
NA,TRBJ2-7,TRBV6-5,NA,TGTGCCAGCAAGCCAGTGGGCCGAGTGGAGCAGTACTTC,CASKPVGRVEQYF
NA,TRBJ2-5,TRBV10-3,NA,TGTGCCATCAGTGGCAAAGACCTCGGGAAGGAAGAGACCCAGTACTTC,CAISGKDLGKEETQYF